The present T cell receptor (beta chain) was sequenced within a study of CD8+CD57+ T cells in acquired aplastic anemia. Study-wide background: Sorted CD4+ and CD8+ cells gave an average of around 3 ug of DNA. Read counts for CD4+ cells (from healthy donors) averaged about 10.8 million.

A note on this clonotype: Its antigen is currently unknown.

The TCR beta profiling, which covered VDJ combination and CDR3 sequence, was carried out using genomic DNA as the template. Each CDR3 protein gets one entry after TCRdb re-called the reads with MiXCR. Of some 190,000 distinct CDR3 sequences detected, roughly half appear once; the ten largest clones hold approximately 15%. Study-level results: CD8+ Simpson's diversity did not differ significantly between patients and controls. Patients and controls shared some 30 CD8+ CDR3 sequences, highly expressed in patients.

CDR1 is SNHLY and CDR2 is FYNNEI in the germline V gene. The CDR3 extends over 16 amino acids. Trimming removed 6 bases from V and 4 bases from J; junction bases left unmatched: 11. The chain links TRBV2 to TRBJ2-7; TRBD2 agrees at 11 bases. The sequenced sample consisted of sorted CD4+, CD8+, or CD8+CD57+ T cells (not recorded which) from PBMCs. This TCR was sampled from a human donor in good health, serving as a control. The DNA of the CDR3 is TGTGCCAGCAGCCTCCCTAGCGGGGGGTTCTCTTACGAGCAGTACTTC. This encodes CASSLPSGGFSYEQYF.